Each of the 10 T cell receptor beta chains below was sequenced from the same sample in a study of blood T cell repertoires in COVID-19. The protocol was immunoSEQ multiplex PCR, while the TCRdb copy is restricted to in-frame clones and leaves out a portion. The sample has 200,000 to 250,000 clones, around 80% seen once; the top ten hold approximately 1.8%. The sample was PBMCs or T cells enriched from blood (not recorded which). All receptors derive from a man between 60 and 75 years old who had recovered from COVID-19.

The chain uses TRBV18 and TRBJ2-4; a possible D gene is TRBD1 (6 bases). Germline V CDR1 and CDR2: KGHSH, LQKENI. There are 15 residues in the CDR3. V was shortened by 2 bases and J by 1 base, with 9 bases between the two germline ends. CDR3 region: CASSPVQGAKNIQYF. CDR3 DNA: TGTGCCAGCTCACCAGTACAGGGTGCCAAAAACATTCAGTACTTC.

The sample holds a few counts of this clone. The chain has TRBV12-5 and TRBJ1-1, with a weak D call TRBD1 (6 bases). This CDR3 has 15 amino acids. Germline V lookup: CDR1 LGHNT, CDR2 FRNRAP. The V end lost 7 bases, the J end lost 4 bases, and 19 bases lay between the germline ends. CDR3 in DNA: TGTGCTAGTGAGGTTGGGGGGGCCTTCGGCACTGAAGCTTTCTTT. Translating gives CASEVGGAFGTEAFF.

This clone was recorded a few times. This chain connects TRBV19 to TRBJ1-2; maybe TRBD1 (5 bases). This CDR3 region has 12 residues. Per the germline V gene, CDR1 is LNHDA and CDR2 is SQIVND (reference sequence). Trimming left V 5 bases short and J 8 bases short, with 12 bases between. The CDR3 DNA reads TGTGCCAGTAGTTCTCAGGGATACGGCTACACCTTC. As protein: CASSSQGYGYTF.

The gene calls are TRBV25-1 and TRBJ2-5; possible D gene TRBD2, 6 bases. Trimming pared 1 base from V and 5 bases from J, leaving 11 bases between. CDR3 length equals 14 residues. Germline V gives CDR1 MGHDK, CDR2 SYGVNS. DNA for the CDR3: TGTGCCAGCAGTGAATTAGGAGGGGAGGAGACCCAGTACTTC. It translates to CASSELGGEETQYF.

This chain links TRBV5-5 with TRBJ1-4; 11 bases are a match to TRBD1. The CDR3 is made up of 16 amino acids. From germline, CDR1 is SGHKS and CDR2 YYEKEE (reference sequence). V gave up 3 bases and J gave up 6 bases; unmatched junction bases: 7. The CDR3 nucleotides read TGTGCCAGCAGCTCAATTCCGGGACAGGGGGATGAAAAACTGTTTTTT. It codes for CASSSIPGQGDEKLFF.

This chain connects TRBV24-1 to TRBJ2-1; 8 bases are shared with TRBD1. Germline V lookup: CDR1 KGHDR, CDR2 SFDVKD. The CDR3 length is 17 residues. V gave up 3 bases and J gave up 3 bases; unmatched junction bases: 9. CDR3 nucleotides: TGTGCCACCAGTGATCCGGGGACAGGTCGGGGCTACAATGAGCAGTTCTTC. Amino acids: CATSDPGTGRGYNEQFF.

The V and J genes are TRBV14 and TRBJ1-1; D is uncertain. Germline loops: CDR1 SGHDN, CDR2 FVKESK. The CDR3 contains 11 residues. V was pared by 5 bases and J by 8 bases, with 9 bases between. This CDR3 is CASSLGSEAFF. CDR3 sequence (DNA): TGTGCCAGCAGCTTGGGCTCCGAAGCTTTCTTT.

The rearrangement uses TRBV20-1 and TRBJ2-7; D possibly corresponds to TRBD2 (7 bases). This CDR3 has 16 residues. Trimming shortened V by 3 bases and J by 1 base, and 19 bases separated the two germline ends. CDR1 DFQATT and CDR2 SNEGSKA come from the germline V gene (reference sequence). CDR3 coding DNA: TGCAGTGCTAGTCGCGGGGGCAGGGGACTTTCCTACGAGCAGTACTTC. Protein product: CSASRGGRGLSYEQYF.

V and J are TRBV6-1 and TRBJ2-1; 8 bases line up with TRBD1. The CDR3 contains 15 residues. Trimming took 2 bases from V and 6 from J; bases not matched to a gene: 6. CDR1 is MNHNS, CDR2 SASEGT, per germline. This CDR3 is CASSEHRGWGNEQFF. CDR3 bases: TGTGCCAGCAGTGAACACAGGGGGTGGGGCAATGAGCAGTTCTTC.

This clone was found a few times. The chain couples TRBV7-8 to TRBJ1-5, with 7 bases aligning to TRBD1. Germline V CDR1 and CDR2: SGHVS, FQNEAQ. CDR3 length: 14 amino acids. The V and J ends lost 4 bases and 5 bases, in that order; junction bases with no gene match: 5. Here the CDR3 DNA reads TGTGCCAGCAGCTACGACAGGGTCCATCAGCCCCAGCATTTT. The encoded protein is CASSYDRVHQPQHF.